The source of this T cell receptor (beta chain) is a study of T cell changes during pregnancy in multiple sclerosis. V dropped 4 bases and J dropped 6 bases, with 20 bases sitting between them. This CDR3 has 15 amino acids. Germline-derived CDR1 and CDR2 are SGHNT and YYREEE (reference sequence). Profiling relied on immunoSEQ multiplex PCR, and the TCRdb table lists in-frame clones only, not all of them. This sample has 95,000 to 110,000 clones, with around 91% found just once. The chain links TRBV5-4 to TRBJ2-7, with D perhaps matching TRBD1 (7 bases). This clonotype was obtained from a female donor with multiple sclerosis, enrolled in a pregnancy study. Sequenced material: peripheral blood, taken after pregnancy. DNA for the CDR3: TGTGCCAGCAGCACGGGGGACAGAGCACTCTCCGAGCAGTACTTC. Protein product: CASSTGDRALSEQYF.